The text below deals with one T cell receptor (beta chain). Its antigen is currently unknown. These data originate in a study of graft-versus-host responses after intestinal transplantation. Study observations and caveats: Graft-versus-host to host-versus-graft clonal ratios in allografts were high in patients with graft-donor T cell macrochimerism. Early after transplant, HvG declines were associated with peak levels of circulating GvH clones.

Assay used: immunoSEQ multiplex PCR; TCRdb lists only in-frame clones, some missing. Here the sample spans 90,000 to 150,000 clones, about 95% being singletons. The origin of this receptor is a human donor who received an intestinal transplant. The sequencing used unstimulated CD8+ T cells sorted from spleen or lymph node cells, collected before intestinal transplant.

CDR3 coding DNA: TGTGCCAGCAGTTTATTAGCGGGAGCGTACCAAGAGACCCAGTACTTC. Translation gives CASSLLAGAYQETQYF. This chain links TRBV28 with TRBJ2-5, with 9 bases identical to TRBD2. V shed 1 base and J 0 bases; nucleotides not matched to a gene: 3. Germline V CDR1 and CDR2: MDHEN, SYDVKM. There are 16 residues in the CDR3.